This paragraph reports one TCR beta chain. Its antigen has not been determined. This record belongs to a study of CXCR3-negative and CXCR3-positive naive CD8 T cells (dated by TCRdb to 2018 to 2020). For the study in its entirety: In total, 120 million to 150 million TRB reads were obtained, corresponding to roughly 1.5 +/- 0.3 million reads per library. Diversity and physicochemical repertoire analyses were performed on about a dozen donors pooled from two independent experiments. Naive subsets from 5 or 6 donors and memory cells from 3 donors were included in the TRBV-TRBJ cluster analysis.

Overall study outcomes, separate from this receptor: Both naive subsets had comparably high repertoire diversity, while memory CD8+ T cells had much lower repertoire diversity. Surface CD5, linked to self-reactivity in mice, was comparable between naive subsets; TCR interaction strength was therefore also inferred from TRB CDR3 physicochemical properties. Freshly isolated PBMCs were used for most assays because CXCR3 expression went down partially after cryopreservation. Within the same donor, TRBV-TRBJ usage looked similar between naive CXCR3-negative and CXCR3-positive cells, but memory cells had distinct patterns.

For each CD8+ T cell subset, flow sorting was done in triplicate, and some 300,000 cells per subset went directly into RLT lysis buffer. Peripheral blood mononuclear cells were isolated from buffy coats using standard density gradient centrifugation. Total RNA was extracted from sorted cells with an RNeasy Mini Kit. The CDR3 holds 14 amino acids from the cysteine to the phenylalanine. No coding sequence is recorded. Reading the germline V gene gives CDR1 MGHDK and CDR2 SYGVNS. The sequencing machine was a NextSeq 550. The Human TCR Profiling Kit (MiLaboratory) was used to make UMI-labeled 5' RACE TRB cDNA libraries. The full amount of extracted RNA was used for cDNA synthesis, and the full amount of resulting cDNA was used for PCR amplification. Libraries were prepared in parallel using an identical number of PCR cycles. Concerning the study's data processing: With a minimum of two reads required per UMI, MIGEC and MiXCR pulled out about 50,000 +/- 10,000 unique UMI-labeled TRB cDNA molecules from each library. On average, approximately 40,000 +/- 10,000 functional in-frame TRB CDR3 nucleotide clonotypes lacking stop codons were found per library. After each sample was downsampled to 5000 UMI-labeled TRB molecules, VDJtools was used to calculate diversity metrics such as normalized Shannon-Wiener and Chao1. VDJtools computed clonotype-size-weighted physicochemical properties of the central five CDR3 residues: interaction energy, strength, volume and Kidera factor 4. TCRdb reprocessed the reads, reporting each CDR3 protein sequence once and no DNA. The V and J calls and clone size come from TCRdb's table, not from the authors' own analysis. This sample's table has entries for approximately 52,000 distinct CDR3 sequences. Clones ranked in the top ten supply 20% of the sample.

The origin of this receptor is a human donor in good health. Some clones in this sample may be carry-over from other donors' samples. The sequence links TRBV25-1 to TRBJ1-1; the TRBD1 assignment by TCRdb is unverifiable without DNA. The sequenced sample was memory CD8+ T cells from blood. The sample's cell subset or site label, in plain terms: conventional CD8+ memory T cells (TMEM), sorted as controls. The CDR3 protein is CASSGDLMNTEAFF.